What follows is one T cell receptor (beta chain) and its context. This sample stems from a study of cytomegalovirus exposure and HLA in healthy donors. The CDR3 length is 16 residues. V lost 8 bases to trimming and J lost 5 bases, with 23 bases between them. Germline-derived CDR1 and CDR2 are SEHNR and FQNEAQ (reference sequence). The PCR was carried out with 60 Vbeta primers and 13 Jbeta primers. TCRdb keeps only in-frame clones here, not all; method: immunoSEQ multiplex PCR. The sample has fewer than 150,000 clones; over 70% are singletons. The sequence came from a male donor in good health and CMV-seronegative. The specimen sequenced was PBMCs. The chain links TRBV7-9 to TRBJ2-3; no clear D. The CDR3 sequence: CASGARTRLLRDTQYF. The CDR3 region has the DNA TGTGCCAGCGGCGCTAGAACGAGACTCCTCCGAGATACGCAGTATTTT. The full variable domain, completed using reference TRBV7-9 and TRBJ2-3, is DTGVSQNPRHKITKRGQNVTFRCDPISEHNRLYWYRQTLGQGPEFLTYFQNEAQLEKSRLLSDRFSAERPKGSFSTLEIQRTEQGDSAMYLCASGARTRLLRDTQYFGPGTRLTVL.